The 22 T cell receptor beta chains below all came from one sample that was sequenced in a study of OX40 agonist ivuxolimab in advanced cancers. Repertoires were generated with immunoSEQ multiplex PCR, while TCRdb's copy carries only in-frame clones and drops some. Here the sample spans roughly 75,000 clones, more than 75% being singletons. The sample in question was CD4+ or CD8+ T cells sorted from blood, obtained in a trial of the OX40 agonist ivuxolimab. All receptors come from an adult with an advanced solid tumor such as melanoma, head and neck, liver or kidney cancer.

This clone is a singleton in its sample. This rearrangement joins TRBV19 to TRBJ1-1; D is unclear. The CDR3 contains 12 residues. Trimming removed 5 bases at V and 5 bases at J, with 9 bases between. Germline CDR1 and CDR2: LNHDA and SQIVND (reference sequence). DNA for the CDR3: TGTGCCAGTAGTTTTGGGCAGACTGAAGCTTTCTTT. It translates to CASSFGQTEAFF.

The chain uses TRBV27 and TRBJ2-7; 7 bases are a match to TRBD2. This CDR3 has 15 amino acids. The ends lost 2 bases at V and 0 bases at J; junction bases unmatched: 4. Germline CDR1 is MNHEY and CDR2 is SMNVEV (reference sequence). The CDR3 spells CASSLGGGLSYEQYF. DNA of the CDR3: TGTGCCAGCAGTTTAGGGGGGGGACTCTCCTACGAGCAGTACTTC.

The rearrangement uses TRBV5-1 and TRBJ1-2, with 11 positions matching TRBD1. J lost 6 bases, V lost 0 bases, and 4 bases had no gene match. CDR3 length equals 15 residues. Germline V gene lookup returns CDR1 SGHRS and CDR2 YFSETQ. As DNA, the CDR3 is TGCGCCAGCAGCTTGGATGGGACAGGGGGTGATGGCTACACCTTC. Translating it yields CASSLDGTGGDGYTF.

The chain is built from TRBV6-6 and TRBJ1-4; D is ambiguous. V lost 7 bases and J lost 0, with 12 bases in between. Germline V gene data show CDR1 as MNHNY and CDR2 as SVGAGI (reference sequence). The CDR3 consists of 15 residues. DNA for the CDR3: TGTGCCAGCACCTACGGGGTGGCAACTAATGAAAAACTGTTTTTT. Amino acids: CASTYGVATNEKLFF.

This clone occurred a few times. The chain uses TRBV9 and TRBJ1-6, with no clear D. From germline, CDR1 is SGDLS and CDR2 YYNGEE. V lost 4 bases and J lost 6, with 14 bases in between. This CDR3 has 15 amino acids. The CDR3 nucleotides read TGTGCCAGCAGCCTAGATCCGGGATCTAATTCACCCCTCCACTTT. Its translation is CASSLDPGSNSPLHF.

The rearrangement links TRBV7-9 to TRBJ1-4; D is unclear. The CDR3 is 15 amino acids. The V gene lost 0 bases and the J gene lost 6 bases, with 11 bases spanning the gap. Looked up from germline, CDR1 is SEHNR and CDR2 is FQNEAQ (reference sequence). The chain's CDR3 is CASSLAGSKYEKLFF. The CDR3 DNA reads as TGTGCCAGCAGCTTAGCTGGGTCAAAGTATGAAAAACTGTTTTTT.

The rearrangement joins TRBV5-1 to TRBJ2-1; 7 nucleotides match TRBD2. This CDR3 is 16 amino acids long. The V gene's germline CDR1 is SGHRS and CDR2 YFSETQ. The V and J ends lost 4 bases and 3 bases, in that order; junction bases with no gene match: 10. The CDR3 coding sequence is TGCGCCAGCAGCCAGCCATCGGGGGGATTCTACAATGAGCAGTTCTTC. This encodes CASSQPSGGFYNEQFF.

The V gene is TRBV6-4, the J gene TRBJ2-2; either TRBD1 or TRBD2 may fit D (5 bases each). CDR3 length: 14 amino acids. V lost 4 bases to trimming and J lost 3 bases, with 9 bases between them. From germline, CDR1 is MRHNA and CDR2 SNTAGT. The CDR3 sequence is CASSVGAHTGELFF. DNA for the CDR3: TGTGCCAGCAGTGTCGGGGCTCACACCGGGGAGCTGTTTTTT.

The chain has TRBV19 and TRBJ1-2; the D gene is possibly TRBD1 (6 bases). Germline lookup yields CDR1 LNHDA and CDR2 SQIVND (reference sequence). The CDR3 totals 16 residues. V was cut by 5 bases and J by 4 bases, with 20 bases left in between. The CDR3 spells CASSSGTGQTRYGYTF. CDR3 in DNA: TGTGCCAGTAGTTCGGGCACCGGACAGACCCGCTATGGCTACACCTTC. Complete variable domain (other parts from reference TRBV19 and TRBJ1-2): DGGITQSPKYLFRKEGQNVTLSCEQNLNHDAMYWYRQDPGQGLRLIYYSQIVNDFQKGDIAEGYSVSREKKESFPLTVTSAQKNPTAFYLCASSSGTGQTRYGYTFGSGTRLTVV.

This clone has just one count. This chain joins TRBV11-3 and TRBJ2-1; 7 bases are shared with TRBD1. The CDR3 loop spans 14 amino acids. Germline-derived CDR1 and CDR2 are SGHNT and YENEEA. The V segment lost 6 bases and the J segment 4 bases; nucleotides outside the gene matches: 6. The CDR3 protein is CASSPGQPYNEQFF. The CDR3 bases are TGTGCCAGCAGTCCGGGACAGCCGTACAATGAGCAGTTCTTC.

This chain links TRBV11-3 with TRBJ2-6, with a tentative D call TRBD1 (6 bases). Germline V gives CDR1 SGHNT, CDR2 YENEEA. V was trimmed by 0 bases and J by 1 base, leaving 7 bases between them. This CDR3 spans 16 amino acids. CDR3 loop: CASSLDTGSGANVLTF. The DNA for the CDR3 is TGTGCCAGCAGCTTAGATACAGGGTCTGGGGCCAACGTCCTGACTTTC.

This chain's CDR3 is CAWSVKTDTQYF. The CDR3 DNA sequence: TGTGCCTGGAGTGTAAAGACAGATACGCAGTATTTT. The chain joins TRBV30 to TRBJ2-3; D remains unclear. V was cut by 0 bases and J by 3 bases, with 4 bases left in between. The V gene's germline CDR1 is GTSNPN and CDR2 SVGIG (reference sequence). This CDR3 has 12 residues.

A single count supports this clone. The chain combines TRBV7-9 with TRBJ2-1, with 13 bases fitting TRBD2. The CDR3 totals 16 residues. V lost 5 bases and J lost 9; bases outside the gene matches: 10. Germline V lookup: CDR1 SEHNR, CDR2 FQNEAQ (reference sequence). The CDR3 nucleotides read TGTGCCAGCAGCACTCGACTAGCGGGGGGCCAGGGTGAGCAGTTCTTC. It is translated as CASSTRLAGGQGEQFF.

CDR3 DNA sequence: TGTGCCAGCAGTTATAGTAGGGGGCAAGGCTATGGCTACACCTTC. It is translated as CASSYSRGQGYGYTF. V gene TRBV6-5 combines with J gene TRBJ1-2; 7 bases agree with TRBD1. J lost 4 bases, V lost 3 bases, and 8 bases had no gene match. CDR1 is MNHEY, CDR2 SVGAGI, per germline. The CDR3 loop spans 15 amino acids.

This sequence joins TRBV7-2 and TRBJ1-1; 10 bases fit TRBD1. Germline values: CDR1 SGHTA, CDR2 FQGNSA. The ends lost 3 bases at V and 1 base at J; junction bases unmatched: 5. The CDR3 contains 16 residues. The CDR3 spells CASSFMGTGANTEAFF. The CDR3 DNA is TGTGCCAGCAGCTTTATGGGGACAGGGGCGAACACTGAAGCTTTCTTT.

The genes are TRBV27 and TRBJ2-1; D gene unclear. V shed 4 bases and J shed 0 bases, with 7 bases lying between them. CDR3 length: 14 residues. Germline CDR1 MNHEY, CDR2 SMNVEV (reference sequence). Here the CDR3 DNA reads TGTGCCAGCAGTTCTATAGACTCCTACAATGAGCAGTTCTTC. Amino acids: CASSSIDSYNEQFF.

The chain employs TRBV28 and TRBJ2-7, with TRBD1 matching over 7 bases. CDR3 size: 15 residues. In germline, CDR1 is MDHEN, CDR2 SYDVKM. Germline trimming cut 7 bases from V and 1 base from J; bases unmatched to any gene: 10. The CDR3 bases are TGTGCCAGCACCCCAGGGGGAGTAACATCCTACGAGCAGTACTTC. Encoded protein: CASTPGGVTSYEQYF.

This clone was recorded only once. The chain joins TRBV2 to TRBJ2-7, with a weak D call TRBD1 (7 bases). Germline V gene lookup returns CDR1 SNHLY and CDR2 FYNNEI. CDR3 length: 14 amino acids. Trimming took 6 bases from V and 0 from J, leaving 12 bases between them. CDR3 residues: CASSAGQSSYEQYF. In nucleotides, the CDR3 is TGTGCCAGCAGCGCGGGACAGAGCTCCTACGAGCAGTACTTC.

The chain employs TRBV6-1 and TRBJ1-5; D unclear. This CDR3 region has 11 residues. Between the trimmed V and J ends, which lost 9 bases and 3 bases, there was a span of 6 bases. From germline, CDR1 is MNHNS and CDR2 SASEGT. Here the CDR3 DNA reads TGTGCCAGGGGGAACAATCAGCCCCAGCATTTT. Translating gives CARGNNQPQHF.

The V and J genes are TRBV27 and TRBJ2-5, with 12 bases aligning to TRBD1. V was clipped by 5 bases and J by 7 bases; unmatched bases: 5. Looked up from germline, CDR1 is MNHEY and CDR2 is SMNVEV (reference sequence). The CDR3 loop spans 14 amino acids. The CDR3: CASSRDRGQGTQYF. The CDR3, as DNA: TGTGCCAGCAGTCGGGACAGGGGGCAGGGGACCCAGTACTTC.

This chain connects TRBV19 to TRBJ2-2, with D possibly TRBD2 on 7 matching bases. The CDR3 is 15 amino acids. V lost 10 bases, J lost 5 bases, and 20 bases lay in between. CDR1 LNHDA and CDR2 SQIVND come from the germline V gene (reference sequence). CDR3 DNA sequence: TGTGCCACCCGCCTGGCGGGGGCGCAGACCGGGGAGCTGTTTTTT. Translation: CATRLAGAQTGELFF.

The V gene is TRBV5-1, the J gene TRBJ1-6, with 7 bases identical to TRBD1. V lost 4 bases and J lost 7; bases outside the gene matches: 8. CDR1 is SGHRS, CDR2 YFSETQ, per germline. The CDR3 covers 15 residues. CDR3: CASSPTAGGNSPLHF. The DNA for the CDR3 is TGCGCCAGCAGCCCGACGGCAGGGGGAAATTCACCCCTCCACTTT.